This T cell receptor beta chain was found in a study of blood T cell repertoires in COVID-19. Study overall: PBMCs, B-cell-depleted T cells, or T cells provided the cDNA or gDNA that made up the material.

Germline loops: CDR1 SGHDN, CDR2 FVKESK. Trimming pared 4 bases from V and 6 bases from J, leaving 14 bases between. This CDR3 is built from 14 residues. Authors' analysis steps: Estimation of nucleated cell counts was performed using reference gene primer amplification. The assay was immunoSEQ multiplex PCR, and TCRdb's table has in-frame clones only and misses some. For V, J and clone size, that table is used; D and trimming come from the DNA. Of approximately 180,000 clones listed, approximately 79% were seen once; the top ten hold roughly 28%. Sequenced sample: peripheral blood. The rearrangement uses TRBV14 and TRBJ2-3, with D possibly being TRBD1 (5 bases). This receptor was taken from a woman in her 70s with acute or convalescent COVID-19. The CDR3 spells CASSPRQGVDTQYF. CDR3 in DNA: TGTGCCAGCAGCCCCCGGCAGGGCGTGGATACGCAGTATTTT.